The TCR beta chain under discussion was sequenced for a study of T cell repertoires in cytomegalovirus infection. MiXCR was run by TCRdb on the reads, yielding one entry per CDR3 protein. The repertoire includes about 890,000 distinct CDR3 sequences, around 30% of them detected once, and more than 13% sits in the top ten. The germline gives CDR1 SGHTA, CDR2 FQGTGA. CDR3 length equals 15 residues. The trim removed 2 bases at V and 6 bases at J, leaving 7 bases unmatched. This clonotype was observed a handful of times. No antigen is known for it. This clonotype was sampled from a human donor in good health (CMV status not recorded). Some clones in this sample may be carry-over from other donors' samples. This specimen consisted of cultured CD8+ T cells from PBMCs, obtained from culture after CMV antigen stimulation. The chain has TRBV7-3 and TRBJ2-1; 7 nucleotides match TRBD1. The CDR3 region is CASSLGRRGLNEQFF. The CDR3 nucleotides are TGTGCCAGCAGCTTAGGGCGAAGGGGGCTCAATGAGCAGTTCTTC.